The 22 T cell receptor beta chains in this list originate from one sample, sequenced in a study of blood T cell repertoires in COVID-19. Sequencing was performed with immunoSEQ multiplex PCR; in TCRdb, only in-frame clones are kept and a portion is missing. This table holds roughly 100,000 clones, roughly nine tenths found once. The sequencing input was peripheral blood. Receptor source: a human donor in a cohort sampled during active COVID-19.

J is TRBJ2-7 and V is TRBV27; 10 positions agree with TRBD2. V gave up 11 bases and J gave up 5 bases; unmatched junction bases: 9. From germline, CDR1 is MNHEY and CDR2 SMNVEV (reference sequence). The length of the CDR3 is 13 residues. This CDR3 reads CAVGLAGAHEQYF. CDR3 DNA sequence: TGTGCCGTAGGGCTAGCGGGAGCCCACGAGCAGTACTTC.

This clone is a singleton in its sample. V usage is TRBV11-3 and J usage is TRBJ1-3, with TRBD1 matching 7 bases. V lost 3 bases, J lost 0 bases, and 8 bases stayed unmatched. There are 17 residues in the CDR3. CDR1 is SGHNT and CDR2 is YENEEA in the germline V gene. CDR3 region: CASSLEGQPNSGNTIYF. The CDR3 DNA reads TGTGCCAGCAGCTTGGAGGGACAGCCGAACTCTGGAAACACCATATATTTT.

This rearrangement joins TRBV5-1 to TRBJ2-1; 13 bases map to TRBD2. CDR3 size: 14 residues. Germline V gene sequence: CDR1 SGHRS, CDR2 YFSETQ. The junction had 2 bases not matched to a gene; V was cut back by 2 bases and J by 9 bases. The CDR3: CASSLTSGGVEQFF. The CDR3 DNA reads TGCGCCAGCAGCTTAACTAGCGGGGGGGTTGAGCAGTTCTTC. Using reference TRBV5-1 and TRBJ2-1 for the parts outside the CDR3, the full variable domain is KAGVTQTPRYLIKTRGQQVTLSCSPISGHRSVSWYQQTPGQGLQFLFEYFSETQRNKGNFPGRFSGRQFSNSRSEMNVSTLELGDSALYLCASSLTSGGVEQFFGPGTRLTVL.

This chain links TRBV5-1 with TRBJ2-7; TRBD2 agrees at 10 bases. The junction had 3 bases not matched to a gene; V was cut back by 3 bases and J by 3 bases. The V gene's germline CDR1 is SGHRS and CDR2 YFSETQ. The CDR3 extends over 14 amino acids. In DNA, the CDR3 is TGCGCCAGCAGCTGGACTAGCGGCCACTACGAGCAGTACTTC. It codes for CASSWTSGHYEQYF.

The chain combines TRBV14 with TRBJ2-5; D possibly corresponds to TRBD1 (5 bases). Trimming shortened V by 1 base and J by 3 bases, and 6 bases separated the two germline ends. Germline-derived CDR1 and CDR2 are SGHDN and FVKESK. The CDR3 is made up of 13 amino acids. This chain's CDR3 is CASSQVGEETQYF. The CDR3 region has the DNA TGTGCCAGCAGCCAAGTAGGGGAAGAGACCCAGTACTTC.

J is TRBJ2-5 and V is TRBV27; no firm D call. This CDR3 is built from 14 residues. The germline CDR1 and CDR2 sequences are MNHEY and SMNVEV (reference sequence). V was shortened by 2 bases and J by 4 bases, with 11 bases between the two germline ends. CDR3 amino acids: CASSLSYRGETQYF. The CDR3 DNA is TGTGCCAGCAGTTTAAGTTACCGAGGAGAGACCCAGTACTTC.

This chain joins TRBV19 and TRBJ1-2; no firm D call. The length of the CDR3 is 12 residues. V dropped 3 bases and J dropped 4 bases, with 6 bases sitting between them. Germline CDR1 and CDR2: LNHDA and SQIVND (reference sequence). The CDR3 DNA is TGTGCCAGTAGTATCTACGGCTATGGCTACACCTTC. Its protein product is CASSIYGYGYTF.

V and J are TRBV6-6 and TRBJ2-3; TRBD2 aligns across 7 bases. Germline-derived CDR1 and CDR2 are MNHNY and SVGAGI (reference sequence). This CDR3 has 14 amino acids. J gave up 2 bases and V 6 bases, and 5 bases lay outside the gene matches. The CDR3 DNA is TGTGCCAGCAGCATACTAGCGACCACAGATACGCAGTATTTT. Amino acids: CASSILATTDTQYF.

This clone showed up just once. The CDR3 reads CASRDREAGGYTF. The DNA of the CDR3 is TGTGCCAGCAGAGACAGGGAGGCAGGTGGCTACACCTTC. The chain recombines TRBV2 with TRBJ1-2; 7 bases line up with TRBD1. The trim removed 6 bases at V and 7 bases at J, leaving 8 bases unmatched. The germline CDR1 and CDR2 sequences are SNHLY and FYNNEI. This CDR3 spans 13 amino acids.

The chain employs TRBV7-3 and TRBJ2-6; TRBD1 matches 11 bases. Germline CDR1 and CDR2: SGHTA and FQGTGA. CDR3 size: 18 residues. V was clipped by 5 bases and J by 0 bases; unmatched bases: 6. For the CDR3, the DNA is TGTGCCAGCAGCCTCACCGGGACAGGGGGCTCTGGGGCCAACGTCCTGACTTTC. Protein: CASSLTGTGGSGANVLTF.

The chain is built from TRBV27 and TRBJ2-3; D is unresolved. CDR3 size: 11 residues. Germline assignment: CDR1 MNHEY and CDR2 SMNVEV (reference sequence). V was shortened by 7 bases and J by 3 bases, with 5 bases between the two germline ends. As DNA, the CDR3 is TGTGCCAGCAAGAGGACAGATACGCAGTATTTT. Its translation is CASKRTDTQYF.

The J gene is TRBJ2-2, the V gene TRBV11-3, with 8 bases that match TRBD2. V lost 1 base, J lost 0 bases, and 4 bases stayed unmatched. There are 17 residues in the CDR3. CDR1 and CDR2 from the germline V gene are SGHNT and YENEEA. CDR3 region: CASSLAQRESNTGELFF. The CDR3 DNA follows: TGTGCCAGCAGCTTAGCCCAGCGGGAGTCGAACACCGGGGAGCTGTTTTTT.

The chain uses TRBV28 and TRBJ1-6; D not certain. Trimming removed 6 bases at V and 10 bases at J, with 16 bases between. The CDR3 totals 14 residues. From germline, CDR1 is MDHEN and CDR2 SYDVKM. CDR3 sequence (DNA): TGTGCCAGCAGCCAACAGCGGAGTGGATCACCCCTCCACTTT. The encoded protein is CASSQQRSGSPLHF.

This sequence joins TRBV6-6 and TRBJ1-6, with D possibly being TRBD1 (6 bases). This CDR3 region has 13 residues. From germline, CDR1 is MNHNY and CDR2 SVGAGI (reference sequence). V was trimmed by 5 bases and J by 7 bases, leaving 9 bases between them. The CDR3 region is CASSPTGNSPLHF. The CDR3 nucleotides read TGTGCCAGCAGTCCCACAGGGAATTCACCCCTCCACTTT.

The CDR3 sequence is CATSSGAGAKHNNEQFF. In DNA, the CDR3 is TGTGCCACCAGCAGCGGAGCGGGAGCCAAACACAACAATGAGCAGTTCTTC. This chain connects TRBV15 to TRBJ2-1, with 8 bases lining up with TRBD2. This CDR3 is 17 amino acids long. Losses at the gene ends were 3 bases for V and 5 bases for J; bases not matched to a gene: 12. Germline V lookup: CDR1 LNHNV, CDR2 YYDKDF (reference sequence). The full variable domain, its missing parts supplied by reference TRBV15 and TRBJ2-1, is DAMVIQNPRYQVTQFGKPVTLSCSQTLNHNVMYWYQQKSSQAPKLLFHYYDKDFNNEADTPDNFQSRRPNTSFCFLDIRSPGLGDTAMYLCATSSGAGAKHNNEQFFGPGTRLTVL.

The chain joins TRBV2 to TRBJ2-4, with 11 bases fitting TRBD1. The germline V gene has CDR1 SNHLY and CDR2 FYNNEI. The CDR3 is made up of 15 amino acids. Trimming at V came to 6 bases and at J to 8 bases, leaving 9 bases not matched to a gene. CDR3 residues: CASRVGTGGYDIQYF. The CDR3 nucleotides read TGTGCCAGCAGGGTCGGGACAGGGGGATACGACATTCAGTACTTC.

The J gene is TRBJ2-3, the V gene TRBV15; 9 bases match TRBD2. V gave up 1 base and J gave up 6 bases; unmatched junction bases: 8. There are 16 residues in the CDR3. CDR1 and CDR2 (germline): LNHNV, YYDKDF (reference sequence). The CDR3 spells CATSRAASGTPDTQYF. The DNA for the CDR3 is TGTGCCACCAGCAGAGCGGCTAGCGGGACGCCGGATACGCAGTATTTT.

V and J are TRBV3-1 (or the pseudogene TRBV3-2) and TRBJ2-7, with a tentative D call TRBD1 (6 bases). The V end lost 1 base, the J end lost 2 bases, and 12 bases lay between the germline ends. There are 15 residues in the CDR3. CDR1 and CDR2 (germline): LGHDT, YNNKEL (reference sequence). The CDR3 nucleotides read TGTGCCAGCAGCCAAGCTCCAGGGGATACCTACGAGCAGTACTTC. Translating gives CASSQAPGDTYEQYF.

V and J are TRBV19 and TRBJ2-2; D gene unclear. The CDR3 runs to 14 residues. In germline, CDR1 is LNHDA, CDR2 SQIVND (reference sequence). V was pared by 7 bases and J by 2 bases, with 11 bases between. CDR3 in DNA: TGTGCCAGTAAAACAGCAAGTAACACCGGGGAGCTGTTTTTT. Amino acid sequence: CASKTASNTGELFF.

The gene calls are TRBV20-1 and TRBJ2-1, with D tentatively TRBD2 (7 bases). The CDR3 has 15 residues. Germline CDR1 reads DFQATT; CDR2 reads SNEGSKA (reference sequence). The V end was cut by 3 bases, the J end by 5 bases, with 17 bases between. CDR3 DNA sequence: TGCAGTGCTAGTGACGTGGGGGGGGCTGACAATGAGCAGTTCTTC. Translating it yields CSASDVGGADNEQFF.

The chain links TRBV11-2 to TRBJ2-7; tentatively, D is TRBD1 (6 bases). This CDR3 has 12 residues. Germline CDR1 SGHAT, CDR2 FQNNGV. The V gene lost 1 base and the J gene lost 9 bases, with 10 bases spanning the gap. As DNA, the CDR3 is TGTGCCAGCAGCTTAGTCCTACAGGGGCAGTACTTC. It encodes CASSLVLQGQYF.

This clone appeared a few times. The chain carries TRBV19 and TRBJ2-3, with 10 bases fitting TRBD2. V dropped 5 bases and J dropped 4; count of bases not matched to a gene: 6. The CDR3 is 15 amino acids. Germline lookup yields CDR1 LNHDA and CDR2 SQIVND (reference sequence). The CDR3 coding sequence is TGTGCCAGTAGTGGGACTAGCGCCTACTCAGATACGCAGTATTTT. It codes for CASSGTSAYSDTQYF.